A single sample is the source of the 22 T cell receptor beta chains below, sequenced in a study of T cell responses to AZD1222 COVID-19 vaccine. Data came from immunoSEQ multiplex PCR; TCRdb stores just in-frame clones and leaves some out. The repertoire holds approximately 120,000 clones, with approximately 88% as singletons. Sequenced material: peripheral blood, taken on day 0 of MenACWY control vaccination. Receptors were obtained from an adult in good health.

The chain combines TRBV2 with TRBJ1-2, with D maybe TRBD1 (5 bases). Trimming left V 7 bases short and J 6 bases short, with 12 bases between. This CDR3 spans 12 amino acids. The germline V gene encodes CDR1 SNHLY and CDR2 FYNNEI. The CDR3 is CASTRVFNGYTF. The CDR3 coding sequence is TGTGCCAGCACCAGGGTTTTTAATGGCTACACCTTC.

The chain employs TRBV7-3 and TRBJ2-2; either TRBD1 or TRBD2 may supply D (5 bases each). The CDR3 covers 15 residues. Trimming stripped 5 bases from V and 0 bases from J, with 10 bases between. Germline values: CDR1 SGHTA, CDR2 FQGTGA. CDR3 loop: CASSPGQPNTGELFF. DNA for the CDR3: TGTGCCAGCAGCCCGGGGCAACCGAACACCGGGGAGCTGTTTTTT.

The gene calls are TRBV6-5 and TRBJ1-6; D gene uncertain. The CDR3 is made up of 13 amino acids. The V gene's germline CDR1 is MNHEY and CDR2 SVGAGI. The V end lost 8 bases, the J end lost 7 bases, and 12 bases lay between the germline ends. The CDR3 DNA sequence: TGTGCCAGCTTCCGGGCAGCCAATTCACCCCTCCACTTT. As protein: CASFRAANSPLHF.

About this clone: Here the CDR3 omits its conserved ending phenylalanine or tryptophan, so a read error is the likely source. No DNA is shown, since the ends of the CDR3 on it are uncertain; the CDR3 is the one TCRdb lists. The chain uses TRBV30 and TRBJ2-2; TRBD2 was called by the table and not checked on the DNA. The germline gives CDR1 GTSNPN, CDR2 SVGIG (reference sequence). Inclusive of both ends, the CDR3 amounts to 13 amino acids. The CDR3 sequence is CAWRSSLGLAGEV.

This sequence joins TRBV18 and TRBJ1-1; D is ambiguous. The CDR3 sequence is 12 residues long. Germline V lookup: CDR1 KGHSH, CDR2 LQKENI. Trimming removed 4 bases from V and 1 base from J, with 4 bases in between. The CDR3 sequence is CASSQGNTEAFF. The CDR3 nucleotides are TGTGCCAGCTCACAAGGGAACACTGAAGCTTTCTTT.

CDR3 DNA sequence: TGTGCCACCAGTGACGGGCCCAGGGACGAGCAGTACTTC. Its translation is CATSDGPRDEQYF. The rearrangement joins TRBV24-1 to TRBJ2-7, with a weak D call TRBD1 (5 bases). V shed 4 bases and J shed 5 bases, with 11 bases lying between them. CDR1 is KGHDR, CDR2 SFDVKD, per germline. This CDR3 region has 13 residues.

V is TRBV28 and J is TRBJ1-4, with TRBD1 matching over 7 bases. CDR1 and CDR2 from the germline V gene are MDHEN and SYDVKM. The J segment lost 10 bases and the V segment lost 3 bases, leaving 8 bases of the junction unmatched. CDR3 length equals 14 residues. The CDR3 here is CASSFVQGNRKLFF. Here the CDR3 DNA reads TGTGCCAGCAGTTTTGTACAGGGGAATCGAAAACTGTTTTTT.

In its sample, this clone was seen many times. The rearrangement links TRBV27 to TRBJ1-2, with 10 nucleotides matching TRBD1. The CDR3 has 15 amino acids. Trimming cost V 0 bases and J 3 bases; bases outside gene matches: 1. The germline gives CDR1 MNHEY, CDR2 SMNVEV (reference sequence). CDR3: CASSLSTGGYYGYTF. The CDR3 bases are TGTGCCAGCAGTTTATCGACAGGGGGCTACTATGGCTACACCTTC.

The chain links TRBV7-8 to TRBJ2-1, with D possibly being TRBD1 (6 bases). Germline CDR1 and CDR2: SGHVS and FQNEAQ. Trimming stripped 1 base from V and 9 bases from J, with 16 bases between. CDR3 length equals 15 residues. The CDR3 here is CASSLDRVRFGEQFF. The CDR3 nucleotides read TGTGCCAGCAGCTTAGACAGGGTTCGTTTCGGTGAGCAGTTCTTC.

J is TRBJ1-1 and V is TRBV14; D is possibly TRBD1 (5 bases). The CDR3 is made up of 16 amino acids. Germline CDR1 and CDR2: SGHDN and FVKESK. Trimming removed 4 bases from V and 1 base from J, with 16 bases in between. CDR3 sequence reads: CASSPHWWQGNTEAFF. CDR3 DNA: TGTGCCAGCAGCCCCCACTGGTGGCAGGGGAACACTGAAGCTTTCTTT.

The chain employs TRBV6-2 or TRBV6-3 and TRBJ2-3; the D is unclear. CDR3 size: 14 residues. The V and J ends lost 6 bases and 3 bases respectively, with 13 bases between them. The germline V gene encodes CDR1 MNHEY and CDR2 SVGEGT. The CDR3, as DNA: TGTGCCAGCAGCCCAGGAAGCCCAACAGATACGCAGTATTTT. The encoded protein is CASSPGSPTDTQYF.

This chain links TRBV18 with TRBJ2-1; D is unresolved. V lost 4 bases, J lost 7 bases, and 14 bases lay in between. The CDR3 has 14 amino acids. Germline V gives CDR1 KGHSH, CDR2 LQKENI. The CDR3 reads CASSLPSDFNEQFF. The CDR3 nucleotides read TGTGCCAGCTCACTCCCATCAGATTTTAATGAGCAGTTCTTC.

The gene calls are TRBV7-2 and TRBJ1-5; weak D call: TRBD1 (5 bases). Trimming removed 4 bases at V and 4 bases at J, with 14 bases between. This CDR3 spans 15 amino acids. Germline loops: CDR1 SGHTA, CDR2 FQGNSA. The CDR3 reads CASSSVWGENQPQHF. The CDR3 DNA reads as TGTGCCAGCAGCTCTGTTTGGGGGGAAAATCAGCCCCAGCATTTT.

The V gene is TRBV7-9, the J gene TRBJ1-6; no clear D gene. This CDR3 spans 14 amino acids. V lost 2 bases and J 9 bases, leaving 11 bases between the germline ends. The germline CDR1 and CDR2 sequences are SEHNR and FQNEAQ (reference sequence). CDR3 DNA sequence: TGTGCCAGCAGCTTATCATTTCCCCGTTCACCCCTCCACTTT. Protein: CASSLSFPRSPLHF.

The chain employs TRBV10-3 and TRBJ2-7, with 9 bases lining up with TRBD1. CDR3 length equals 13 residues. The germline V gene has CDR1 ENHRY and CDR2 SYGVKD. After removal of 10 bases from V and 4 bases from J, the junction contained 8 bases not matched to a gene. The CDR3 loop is CATGTGSGYEQYF. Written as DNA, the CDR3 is TGTGCCACAGGGACAGGGAGTGGATACGAGCAGTACTTC.

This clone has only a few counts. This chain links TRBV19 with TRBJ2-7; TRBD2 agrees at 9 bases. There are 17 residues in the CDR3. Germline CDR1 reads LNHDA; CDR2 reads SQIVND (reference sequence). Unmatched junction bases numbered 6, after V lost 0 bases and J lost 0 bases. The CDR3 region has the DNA TGTGCCAGTAGTATAGAGGCTAGCGGGATCGGCTCCTACGAGCAGTACTTC. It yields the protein CASSIEASGIGSYEQYF.

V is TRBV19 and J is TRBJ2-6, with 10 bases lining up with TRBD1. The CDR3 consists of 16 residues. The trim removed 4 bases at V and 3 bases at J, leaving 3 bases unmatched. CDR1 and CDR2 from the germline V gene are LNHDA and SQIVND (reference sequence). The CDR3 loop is CASSTTGGGGANVLTF. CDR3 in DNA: TGTGCCAGTAGTACGACAGGGGGCGGTGGGGCCAACGTCCTGACTTTC.

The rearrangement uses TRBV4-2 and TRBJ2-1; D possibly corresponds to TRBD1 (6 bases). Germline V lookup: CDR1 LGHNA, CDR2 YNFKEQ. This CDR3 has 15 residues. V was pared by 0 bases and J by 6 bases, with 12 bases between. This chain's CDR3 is CASSQESAGVNEQFF. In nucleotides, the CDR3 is TGTGCCAGCAGCCAAGAAAGTGCAGGGGTCAATGAGCAGTTCTTC.

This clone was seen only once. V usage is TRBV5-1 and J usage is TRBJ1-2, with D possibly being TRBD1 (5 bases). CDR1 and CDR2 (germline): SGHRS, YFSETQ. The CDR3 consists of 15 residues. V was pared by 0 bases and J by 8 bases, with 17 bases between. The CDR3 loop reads CASSLAGAGDAGYTF. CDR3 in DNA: TGCGCCAGCAGCTTGGCCGGGGCGGGAGACGCGGGCTACACCTTC.

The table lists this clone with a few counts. CDR3 region: CASSTPTRGNTEAFF. The CDR3 bases are TGTGCCAGCAGTACACCCACGAGGGGAAACACTGAAGCTTTCTTT. This sequence joins TRBV28 and TRBJ1-1, with a possible D match to TRBD1 (5 bases). Germline V gene data show CDR1 as MDHEN and CDR2 as SYDVKM. Trimming took 5 bases from V and 2 from J, leaving 15 bases between them. CDR3 length: 15 amino acids.

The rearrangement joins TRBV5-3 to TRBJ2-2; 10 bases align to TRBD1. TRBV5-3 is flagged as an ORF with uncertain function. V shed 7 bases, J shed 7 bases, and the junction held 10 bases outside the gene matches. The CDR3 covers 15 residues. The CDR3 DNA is TGTGCCAGAGGGTACGCCGGACAGGGGGACGGGGAGCTGTTTTTT. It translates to CARGYAGQGDGELFF.

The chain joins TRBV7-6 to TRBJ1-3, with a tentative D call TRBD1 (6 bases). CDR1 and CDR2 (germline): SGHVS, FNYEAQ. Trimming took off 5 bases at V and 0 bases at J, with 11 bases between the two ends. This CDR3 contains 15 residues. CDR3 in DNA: TGTGCCAGCAGCCACGACAGGCTCTCTGGAAACACCATATATTTT. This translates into CASSHDRLSGNTIYF.